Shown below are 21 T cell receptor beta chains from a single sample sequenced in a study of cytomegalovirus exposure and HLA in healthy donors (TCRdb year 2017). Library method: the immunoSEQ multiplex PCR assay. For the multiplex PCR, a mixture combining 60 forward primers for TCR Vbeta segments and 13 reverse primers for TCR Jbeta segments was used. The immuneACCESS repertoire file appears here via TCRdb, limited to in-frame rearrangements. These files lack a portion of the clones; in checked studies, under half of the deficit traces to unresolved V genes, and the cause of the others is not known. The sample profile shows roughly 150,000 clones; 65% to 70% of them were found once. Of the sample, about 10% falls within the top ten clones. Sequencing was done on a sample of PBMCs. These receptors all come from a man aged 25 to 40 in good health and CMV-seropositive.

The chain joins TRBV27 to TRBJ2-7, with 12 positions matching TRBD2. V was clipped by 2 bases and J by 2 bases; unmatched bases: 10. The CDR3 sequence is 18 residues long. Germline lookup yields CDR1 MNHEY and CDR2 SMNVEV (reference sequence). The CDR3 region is CASSLRSLAGGQAYEQYF. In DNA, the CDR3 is TGTGCCAGCAGTTTAAGATCGCTAGCGGGAGGGCAGGCCTACGAGCAGTACTTC.

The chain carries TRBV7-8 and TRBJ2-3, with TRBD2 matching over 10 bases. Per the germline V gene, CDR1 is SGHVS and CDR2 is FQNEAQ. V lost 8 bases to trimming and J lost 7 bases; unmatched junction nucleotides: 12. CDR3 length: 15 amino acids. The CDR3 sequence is CASRAYLAGVYTQYF. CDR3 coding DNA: TGTGCCAGCCGAGCTTACCTAGCGGGGGTCTATACGCAGTATTTT. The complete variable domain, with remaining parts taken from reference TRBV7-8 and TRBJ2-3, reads GAGVSQSPRYKVAKRGQDVALRCDPISGHVSLFWYQQALGQGPEFLTYFQNEAQLDKSGLPSDRFFAERPEGSVSTLKIQRTQQEDSAVYLCASRAYLAGVYTQYFGPGTRLTVL.

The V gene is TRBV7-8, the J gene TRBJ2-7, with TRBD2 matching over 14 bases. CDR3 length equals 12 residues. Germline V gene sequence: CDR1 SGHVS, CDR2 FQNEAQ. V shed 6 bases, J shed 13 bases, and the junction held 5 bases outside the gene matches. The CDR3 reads CASSRLAGGHYF. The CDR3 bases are TGTGCCAGCAGTCGACTAGCGGGAGGGCACTACTTC.

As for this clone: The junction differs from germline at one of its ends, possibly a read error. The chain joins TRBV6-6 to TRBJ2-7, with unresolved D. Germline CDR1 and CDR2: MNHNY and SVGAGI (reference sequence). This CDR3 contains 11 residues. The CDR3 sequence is CASSPGRDSLF. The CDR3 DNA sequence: TGTGCCAGCAGTCCTGGAAGAGACTCCCTCTTC.

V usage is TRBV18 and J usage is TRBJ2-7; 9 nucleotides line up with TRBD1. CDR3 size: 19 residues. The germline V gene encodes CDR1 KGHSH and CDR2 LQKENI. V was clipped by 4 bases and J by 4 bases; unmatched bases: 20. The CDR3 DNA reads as TGTGCCAGCTCACTATTTGGTCGTGTCTCTGGGACAGGGACGTACGAGCAGTACTTC. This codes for CASSLFGRVSGTGTYEQYF.

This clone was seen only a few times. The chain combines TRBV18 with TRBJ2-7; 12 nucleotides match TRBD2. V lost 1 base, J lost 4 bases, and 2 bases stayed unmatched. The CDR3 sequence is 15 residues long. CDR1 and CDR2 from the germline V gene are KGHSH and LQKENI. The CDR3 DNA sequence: TGTGCCAGCTCACCACGACTAGCGGGAGAGTACGAGCAGTACTTC. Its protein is CASSPRLAGEYEQYF.

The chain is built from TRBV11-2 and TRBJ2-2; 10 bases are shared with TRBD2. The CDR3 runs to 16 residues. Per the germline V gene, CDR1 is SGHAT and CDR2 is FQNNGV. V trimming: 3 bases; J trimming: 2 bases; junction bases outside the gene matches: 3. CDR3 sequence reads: CASSFKREGNTGELFF. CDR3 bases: TGTGCCAGCAGCTTCAAGCGGGAGGGTAACACCGGGGAGCTGTTTTTT.

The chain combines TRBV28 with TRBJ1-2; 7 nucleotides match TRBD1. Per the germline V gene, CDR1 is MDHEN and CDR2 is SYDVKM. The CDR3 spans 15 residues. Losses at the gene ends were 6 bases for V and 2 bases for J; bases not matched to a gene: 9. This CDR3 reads CASSPWTGLNYGYTF. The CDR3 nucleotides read TGTGCCAGCAGCCCTTGGACAGGCCTAAACTATGGCTACACCTTC.

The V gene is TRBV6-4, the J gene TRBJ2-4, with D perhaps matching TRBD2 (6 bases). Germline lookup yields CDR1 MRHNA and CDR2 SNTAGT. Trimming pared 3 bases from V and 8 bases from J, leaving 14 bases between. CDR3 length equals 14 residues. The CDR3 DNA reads TGTGCCAGCAGTGAGCGGCCGGGACTTGACATTCAGTACTTC. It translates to CASSERPGLDIQYF.

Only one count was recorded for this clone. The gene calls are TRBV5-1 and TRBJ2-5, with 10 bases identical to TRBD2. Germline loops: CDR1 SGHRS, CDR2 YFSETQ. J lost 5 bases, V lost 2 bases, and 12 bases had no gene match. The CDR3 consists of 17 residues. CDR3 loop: CASSFLAGDLLGETQYF. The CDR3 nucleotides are TGCGCCAGCAGCTTCCTAGCGGGAGACCTCCTTGGGGAGACCCAGTACTTC.

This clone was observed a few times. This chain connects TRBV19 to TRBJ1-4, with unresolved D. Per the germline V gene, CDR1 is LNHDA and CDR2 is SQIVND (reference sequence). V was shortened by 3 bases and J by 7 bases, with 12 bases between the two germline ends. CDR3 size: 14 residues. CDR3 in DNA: TGTGCCAGTAGTATCCGGGTCGATGGTGAAAAACTGTTTTTT. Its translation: CASSIRVDGEKLFF.

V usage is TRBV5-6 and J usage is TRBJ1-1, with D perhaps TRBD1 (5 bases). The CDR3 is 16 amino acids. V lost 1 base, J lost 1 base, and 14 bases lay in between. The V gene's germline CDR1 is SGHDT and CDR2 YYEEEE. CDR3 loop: CASSLSVGAWNTEAFF. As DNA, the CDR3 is TGTGCCAGCAGCTTGAGTGTTGGGGCTTGGAACACTGAAGCTTTCTTT.

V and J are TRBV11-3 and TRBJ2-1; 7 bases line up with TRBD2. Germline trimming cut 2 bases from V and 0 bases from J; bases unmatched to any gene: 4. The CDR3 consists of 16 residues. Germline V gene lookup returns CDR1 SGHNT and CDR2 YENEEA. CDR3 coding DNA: TGTGCCAGCAGCTTAAGTGGCGGGAGCTCCTACAATGAGCAGTTCTTC. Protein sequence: CASSLSGGSSYNEQFF.

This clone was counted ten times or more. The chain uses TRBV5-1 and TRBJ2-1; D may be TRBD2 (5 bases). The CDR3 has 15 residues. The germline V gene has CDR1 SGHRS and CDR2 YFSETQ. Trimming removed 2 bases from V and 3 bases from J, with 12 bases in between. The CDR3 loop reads CASSFTGSSYNEQFF. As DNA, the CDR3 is TGCGCCAGCAGCTTCACGGGAAGTAGCTACAATGAGCAGTTCTTC.

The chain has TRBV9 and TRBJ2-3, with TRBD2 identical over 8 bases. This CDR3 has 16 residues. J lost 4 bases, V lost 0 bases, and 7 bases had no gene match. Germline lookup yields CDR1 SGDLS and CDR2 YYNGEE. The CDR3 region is CASSVGAGVDPDTQYF. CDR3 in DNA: TGTGCCAGCAGCGTAGGAGCGGGAGTAGACCCAGATACGCAGTATTTT.

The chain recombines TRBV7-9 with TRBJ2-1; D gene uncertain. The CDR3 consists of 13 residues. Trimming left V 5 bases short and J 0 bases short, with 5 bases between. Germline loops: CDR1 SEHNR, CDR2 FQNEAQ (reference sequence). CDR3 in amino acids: CASSDFSYNEQFF. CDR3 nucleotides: TGTGCCAGCAGCGACTTCTCCTACAATGAGCAGTTCTTC.

The CDR3 nucleotides read TGTGCCACCAGCCCCCGGACAGGGAGCACAGATACGCAGTATTTT. Its translation is CATSPRTGSTDTQYF. The chain is built from TRBV15 and TRBJ2-3; 8 nucleotides align to TRBD1. Germline V CDR1 and CDR2: LNHNV, YYDKDF (reference sequence). The junction had 4 bases not matched to a gene; V was cut back by 5 bases and J by 0 bases. The CDR3 is made up of 15 amino acids.

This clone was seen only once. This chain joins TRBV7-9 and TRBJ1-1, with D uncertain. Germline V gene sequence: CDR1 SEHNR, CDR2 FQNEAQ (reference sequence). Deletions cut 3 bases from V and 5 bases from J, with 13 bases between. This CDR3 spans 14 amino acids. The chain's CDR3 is CASSFRDSGTEAFF. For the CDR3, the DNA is TGTGCCAGCAGCTTTCGGGATTCGGGTACTGAAGCTTTCTTT.

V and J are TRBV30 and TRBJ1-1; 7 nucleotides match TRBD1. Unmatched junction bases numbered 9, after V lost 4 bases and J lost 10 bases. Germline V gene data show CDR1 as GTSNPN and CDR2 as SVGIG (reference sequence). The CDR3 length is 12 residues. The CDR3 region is CAWTVGTVGAFF. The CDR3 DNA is TGTGCCTGGACCGTAGGGACAGTGGGAGCTTTCTTT.

Here the CDR3 reads CASSYASRLGEETQYF. CDR3 sequence (DNA): TGTGCCAGCAGTTACGCTAGCCGACTAGGCGAAGAGACCCAGTACTTC. The V and J genes are TRBV6-5 and TRBJ2-5; tentative D call: TRBD2 (6 bases). The germline V and J ends were trimmed by 2 bases and 3 bases, with 16 bases remaining between them. The germline CDR1 and CDR2 sequences are MNHEY and SVGAGI. The CDR3 length is 16 residues.

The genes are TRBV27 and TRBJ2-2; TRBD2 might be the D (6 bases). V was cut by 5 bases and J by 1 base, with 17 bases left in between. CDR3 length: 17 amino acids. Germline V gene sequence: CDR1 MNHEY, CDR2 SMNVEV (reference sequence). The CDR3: CASSPLGVRGNTGELFF. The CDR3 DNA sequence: TGTGCCAGCAGTCCCTTAGGGGTGCGGGGGAACACCGGGGAGCTGTTTTTT.